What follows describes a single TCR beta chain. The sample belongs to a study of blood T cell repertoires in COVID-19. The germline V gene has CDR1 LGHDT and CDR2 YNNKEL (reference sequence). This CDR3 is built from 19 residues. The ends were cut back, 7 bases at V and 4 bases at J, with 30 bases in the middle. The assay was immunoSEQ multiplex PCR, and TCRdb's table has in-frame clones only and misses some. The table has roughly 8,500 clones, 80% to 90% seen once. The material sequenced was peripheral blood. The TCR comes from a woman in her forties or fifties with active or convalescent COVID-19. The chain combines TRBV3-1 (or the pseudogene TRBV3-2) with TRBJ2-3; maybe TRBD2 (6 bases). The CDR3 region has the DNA TGTGCCAGCACCCCCCTGAGGGGCGGTCGAGGAGGGTTGGCAGATACGCAGTATTTT. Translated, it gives CASTPLRGGRGGLADTQYF.